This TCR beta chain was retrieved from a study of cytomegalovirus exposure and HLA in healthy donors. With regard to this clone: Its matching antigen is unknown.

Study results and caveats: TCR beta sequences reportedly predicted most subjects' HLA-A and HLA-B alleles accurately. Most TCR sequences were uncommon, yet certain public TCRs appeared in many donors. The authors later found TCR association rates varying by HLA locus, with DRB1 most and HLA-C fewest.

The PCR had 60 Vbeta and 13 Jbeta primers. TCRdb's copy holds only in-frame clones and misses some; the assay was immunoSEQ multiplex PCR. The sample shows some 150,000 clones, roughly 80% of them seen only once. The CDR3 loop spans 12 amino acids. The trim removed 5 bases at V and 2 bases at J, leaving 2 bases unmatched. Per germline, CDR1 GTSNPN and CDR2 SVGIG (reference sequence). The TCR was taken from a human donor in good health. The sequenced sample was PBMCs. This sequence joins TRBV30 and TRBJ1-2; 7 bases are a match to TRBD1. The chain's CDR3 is CAWGDRNYGYTF. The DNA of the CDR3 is TGTGCCTGGGGGGACAGAAACTATGGCTACACCTTC.